The rows below give T cell receptor beta chains drawn from one sample of a study of T and B cells in COVID-19 patients. TCRdb called the multiplex PCR reads again in MiXCR, with one record for every CDR3 protein. Among approximately 15,000 distinct CDR3 sequences, 29% were seen once, and the ten largest hold 6% to 7.5%. The sample consisted of blood. Receptors originate from a human donor who had recovered from COVID-19. Both conserved end residues are part of each CDR3. The D gene is left open where the match is weak. Clone size is given for some rows only: seen once, a few or many times, or a class if the clone is expanded.

TRBJ2-1 TRBD1 many TRBV6-5 CASSPRQGWREQFF TGTGCCAGCAGTCCTAGACAGGGGTGGCGGGAGCAGTTCTTC
TRBJ2-2 TRBD2 NA TRBV5-1 CASSLRLAGKTGELFF TGCGCCAGCAGCTTGCGGCTAGCGGGAAAGACCGGGGAGCTGTTTTTT
TRBJ2-1 TRBD1 few TRBV6-1 CASLTGGSYNEQFF TGTGCCAGCCTGACAGGGGGCTCCTACAATGAGCAGTTCTTC
TRBJ2-2 NA NA TRBV6-4 CASSLTDTGELFF TGTGCCAGCAGCTTGACAGACACCGGGGAGCTGTTTTTT
TRBJ1-4 NA NA TRBV7-4 CASSLAPSGEKLFF TGTGCCAGCAGCTTAGCCCCTAGCGGTGAAAAACTGTTTTTT
TRBJ1-2 NA NA TRBV30 CAWSLGSNGYTF TGTGCCTGGAGTCTAGGCAGTAACGGCTACACCTTC
TRBJ1-4 NA NA TRBV25-1 CASSESKGLGEKLFF TGTGCCAGCAGTGAATCGAAGGGATTGGGCGAAAAACTGTTTTTT
TRBJ2-7 TRBD1 NA TRBV7-9 CASSYGQGSYEQYF TGTGCCAGCAGCTACGGACAGGGGTCCTACGAGCAGTACTTC
TRBJ2-3 NA medium-sized TRBV19 CASSIPSGPRTDTQYF TGTGCCAGTAGTATACCGAGCGGGCCGCGCACAGATACGCAGTATTTT
TRBJ2-1 NA few TRBV6-5 CASSEVMSSYNEQFF TGTGCCAGCAGTGAAGTGATGAGCTCCTACAATGAGCAGTTCTTC
TRBJ2-7 TRBD1 few TRBV12-3/TRBV12-4 CASSPPLDRARSYEQYF TGTGCCAGCAGTCCCCCCCTAGACAGGGCTAGATCCTACGAGCAGTACTTC
TRBJ2-3 TRBD1 medium-sized TRBV5-5 CASSLRQGSTGDTQYF TGTGCCAGCAGCTTGAGACAGGGGAGTACCGGGGATACGCAGTATTTT
TRBJ1-3 TRBD1 few TRBV19 CASSRDRVNTIYF TGTGCCAGTAGCCGGGACAGGGTAAACACCATATATTTT
TRBJ2-1 TRBD2 NA TRBV10-3 CAISERGLAVDNEQFF TGTGCCATCAGTGAACGGGGACTAGCGGTAGACAATGAGCAGTTCTTC